One TCR beta chain is described in this entry. Its antigen is undetermined. The study ran its PCR with 60 Vbeta and 13 Jbeta primers. Methods used by the authors: Roughly 11 million shared chains were among about 80 million unique TCR beta chains counted in a later analysis. The method was immunoSEQ multiplex PCR; TCRdb's version includes in-frame clones alone and lacks a portion of them. V, J and clone size are taken as reported in that table, and D and trimming were inferred from the DNA itself. The table includes 150,000 to 200,000 clones, 70% to 80% detected once. The data originate from a study of cytomegalovirus exposure and HLA in healthy donors. Study-level background: Earlier results showed roughly 120 million unique TCR beta sequences derived from roughly 180 million T cells. Whole-study results and caveats: Later analysis suggested most CMV-associated TCR beta chains were HLA-restricted.

The germline CDR1 and CDR2 sequences are MNHEY and SVGAGI. V lost 2 bases and J lost 3, with 14 bases in between. There are 15 residues in the CDR3. The sequence was collected from a male donor in good health and CMV-seronegative. The chain has TRBV6-5 and TRBJ2-7; weak D call: TRBD1 (5 bases). The sequenced sample consisted of PBMCs. CDR3 region: CASSYARTTLYEQYF. Here the CDR3 DNA reads TGTGCCAGCAGTTACGCTAGGACAACCCTCTACGAGCAGTACTTC.